This T cell receptor beta chain came from a study of PD-1 blockade in classical Hodgkin lymphoma. Broader study findings: Exclusion applied to patients who initiated nivolumab less than 1 year following ASCT. Baseline TCR diversity was reportedly lower in newly diagnosed patients than in healthy donors. It was reported as lower still in relapsed/refractory patients. Partial responders and progressors had significantly lower baseline TCR diversity.

Stated time point: cycle 4 day 1 (C4D1), after about 6 weeks of nivolumab. Each and every patient relapsed after autologous stem cell transplantation, and patients got differing brentuximab vedotin exposure. TCRdb keeps only in-frame clones here, not all; method: immunoSEQ multiplex PCR. The table includes some 17,000 clones, 60% to 75% detected once. CDR3 size: 15 residues. Germline assignment: CDR1 MNHNS and CDR2 SASEGT. Trimming pared 6 bases from V and 1 base from J, leaving 12 bases between. Of note for this clone: Antigen specificity is unknown.

J is TRBJ1-4 and V is TRBV6-1; D remains ambiguous. The receptor was isolated from a human donor with classical Hodgkin lymphoma. Specimen: peripheral blood mononuclear cells (PBMCs), collected before the fourth cycle of nivolumab. The CDR3 nucleotides are TGTGCCAGCAGAAGTTTTTTTTTAACTAATGAAAAACTGTTTTTT. Its protein is CASRSFFLTNEKLFF.